This T cell receptor (beta chain) was obtained from a study of glioma-infiltrating T cells. Study-wide results and limits: Above-expected tissue-blood divergence occurred in all gliomas, most in low-grade ones.

Using RNA template, CDR3s of TCR alpha and beta were amplified with iRepertoire arm-PCR. For one-step reverse transcription and amplification, roughly 100-400 ng of tissue mRNA or PBMC total RNA was used. TCRdb called the multiplex PCR reads again in MiXCR, with one record for every CDR3 protein. The top ten hold around a fifth of the sample, which has 150,000 or so distinct CDR3 sequences, roughly 43% seen once. This clonotype was detected a few times. Its cognate antigen is unknown. This sequence was found in a human donor with low-grade glioma or glioblastoma, undergoing nonglioma brain surgery, or in good health (not recorded which). The sequenced material came from glioma tissue, nonneoplastic brain tissue, or PBMCs (not recorded which).

CDR3 region: CASSQHPSGEQTQYF. The CDR3, as DNA: TGTGCCAGCAGCCAACACCCTAGCGGGGAACAGACCCAGTACTTC. The V and J genes are TRBV14 and TRBJ2-5; 9 bases align to TRBD2. The CDR3 extends over 15 amino acids. Per the germline V gene, CDR1 is SGHDN and CDR2 is FVKESK. J gave up 6 bases and V 2 bases, and 7 bases lay outside the gene matches.